Below are 4 T cell receptor beta chains sequenced from a single sample in a study of blood T cell repertoires in COVID-19. Libraries were prepared by immunoSEQ multiplex PCR; TCRdb keeps only in-frame clonotypes and omits some of them. The table records 300,000 to 400,000 clones, over 80% of them present only once. What was sequenced was PBMCs or T cells enriched from blood (not recorded which). These receptors all come from a man aged 25 to 40 who had recovered from COVID-19.

The rearrangement joins TRBV5-1 to TRBJ2-3; D uncertain. Germline V gene sequence: CDR1 SGHRS, CDR2 YFSETQ. V lost 3 bases to trimming and J lost 1 base, with 12 bases between them. The CDR3 is 15 amino acids. CDR3 amino acids: CASSSEPAGTDTQYF. In DNA form, the CDR3 reads TGCGCCAGCAGCTCGGAACCGGCGGGCACAGATACGCAGTATTTT.

This chain links TRBV19 with TRBJ2-3; D is perhaps TRBD1 (6 bases). The V and J ends lost 6 bases and 0 bases respectively, with 10 bases between them. The CDR3 totals 14 residues. Germline CDR1 is LNHDA and CDR2 is SQIVND (reference sequence). CDR3 protein: CASSPGASTDTQYF. The CDR3, as DNA: TGTGCCAGTAGCCCAGGGGCGAGCACAGATACGCAGTATTTT. Drawing the rest from reference TRBV19 and TRBJ2-3, the complete variable domain is DGGITQSPKYLFRKEGQNVTLSCEQNLNHDAMYWYRQDPGQGLRLIYYSQIVNDFQKGDIAEGYSVSREKKESFPLTVTSAQKNPTAFYLCASSPGASTDTQYFGPGTRLTVL.

The chain recombines TRBV6-5 with TRBJ2-7; no reliable D call. Trimming pared 5 bases from V and 2 bases from J, leaving 10 bases between. The CDR3 contains 13 residues. CDR1 and CDR2 from the germline V gene are MNHEY and SVGAGI. CDR3 region: CASSTTPTYEQYF. Written as DNA, the CDR3 is TGTGCCAGCAGTACGACACCTACCTACGAGCAGTACTTC.

This clone was counted a single time. The chain joins TRBV5-4 to TRBJ1-2; D is ambiguous. V gave up 4 bases and J gave up 8 bases, with 12 bases separating them. CDR3 length equals 12 residues. CDR1 and CDR2 (germline): SGHNT, YYREEE (reference sequence). CDR3 coding DNA: TGTGCCAGCAGCGTCTCGACGGGAGGCTACACCTTC. This codes for CASSVSTGGYTF.